These T cell receptor beta chains were read from a single sample in a study of blood T cell repertoires in COVID-19. Only in-frame clones appear in the TCRdb table, and some are missing; sequencing was by immunoSEQ multiplex PCR. The table records approximately 74,000 clones, roughly 84% of them present only once. Material for sequencing was peripheral blood. The receptors here all came from a man older than 75 with active or convalescent COVID-19. The CDR3 runs from the conserved cysteine through the conserved F or W. The D gene is left open where the match is weak. Size is stated for part of the rows, as once, few or many counts, or as a class when the clone is expanded.

clone_size: .
v_call: TRBV7-2
j_call: TRBJ2-7
d_call: .
cdr3_aa: CASSATGMQTEQYF
cdr3_nt: TGTGCCAGCAGCGCTACAGGGATGCAAACCGAGCAGTACTTC

clone_size: once
v_call: TRBV6-6
j_call: TRBJ1-5
d_call: TRBD1
cdr3_aa: CASSLGDRAIQPQHF
cdr3_nt: TGTGCCAGCAGTTTAGGGGACAGGGCGATCCAGCCCCAGCATTTT

clone_size: .
v_call: TRBV2
j_call: TRBJ2-4
d_call: .
cdr3_aa: CASSGGAKNIQYF
cdr3_nt: TGTGCCAGCAGTGGAGGAGCCAAAAACATTCAGTACTTC

clone_size: medium-sized
v_call: TRBV19
j_call: TRBJ2-1
d_call: TRBD2
cdr3_aa: CASSNELAGRGGEQFF
cdr3_nt: TGTGCCAGTAGTAACGAACTAGCGGGCCGGGGGGGCGAGCAGTTCTTC

clone_size: .
v_call: TRBV6-5
j_call: TRBJ1-1
d_call: TRBD1
cdr3_aa: CASSPQGDTEAFF
cdr3_nt: TGTGCCAGCAGTCCCCAGGGGGACACTGAAGCTTTCTTT

clone_size: .
v_call: TRBV4-1
j_call: TRBJ1-6
d_call: .
cdr3_aa: CASSQVQGTNSPLHF
cdr3_nt: TGCGCCAGCAGCCAAGTGCAGGGGACGAATTCACCCCTCCACTTT

clone_size: .
v_call: TRBV5-1
j_call: TRBJ2-7
d_call: TRBD1
cdr3_aa: CASSLDTIGQGAEQYF
cdr3_nt: TGCGCCAGCAGCTTGGACACTATCGGACAGGGGGCCGAGCAGTACTTC

clone_size: once
v_call: TRBV12-3/TRBV12-4
j_call: TRBJ1-6
d_call: TRBD1
cdr3_aa: CASSPGQSPLHF
cdr3_nt: TGTGCCAGCAGTCCGGGACAGTCACCCCTCCACTTT

clone_size: .
v_call: TRBV28
j_call: TRBJ2-7
d_call: TRBD2
cdr3_aa: CASSLIRRASGSKTYEQYF
cdr3_nt: TGTGCCAGCAGTTTAATTCGTAGGGCTAGCGGGAGTAAGACCTACGAGCAGTACTTC

clone_size: few
v_call: TRBV12-3/TRBV12-4
j_call: TRBJ1-2
d_call: .
cdr3_aa: CASSLARGYTF
cdr3_nt: TGTGCCAGCAGTTTAGCCCGTGGCTACACCTTC

clone_size: .
v_call: TRBV6-5
j_call: TRBJ2-3
d_call: .
cdr3_aa: CAGSDRLTDTQYF
cdr3_nt: TGTGCCGGCTCGGACAGACTCACAGATACGCAGTATTTT

clone_size: .
v_call: TRBV5-6
j_call: TRBJ2-5
d_call: .
cdr3_aa: CASSLYGQQETQYF
cdr3_nt: TGTGCCAGCAGCTTGTACGGACAGCAAGAGACCCAGTACTTC

clone_size: .
v_call: TRBV6-6
j_call: TRBJ2-3
d_call: .
cdr3_aa: CASSYFEADTQYF
cdr3_nt: TGTGCCAGCAGTTACTTCGAGGCAGATACGCAGTATTTT

clone_size: .
v_call: TRBV7-9
j_call: TRBJ1-2
d_call: .
cdr3_aa: CASSLHSTGKTVKSYTF
cdr3_nt: TGTGCCAGCAGCCTCCATTCAACAGGGAAAACGGTTAAGAGCTACACCTTC

clone_size: once
v_call: TRBV7-9
j_call: TRBJ1-1
d_call: .
cdr3_aa: CASSLTGNTEAFF
cdr3_nt: TGTGCCAGCAGCCTAACTGGGAACACTGAAGCTTTCTTT

clone_size: .
v_call: TRBV2
j_call: TRBJ2-1
d_call: TRBD1
cdr3_aa: CASSDQGAEFF
cdr3_nt: TGTGCCAGCAGTGACCAGGGGGCAGAGTTCTTC

clone_size: .
v_call: TRBV19
j_call: TRBJ1-5
d_call: .
cdr3_aa: CASSSGLGSSNQPQHF
cdr3_nt: TGTGCCAGTAGTTCGGGCTTGGGGAGCAGCAATCAGCCCCAGCATTTT

clone_size: .
v_call: TRBV6-4
j_call: TRBJ1-1
d_call: .
cdr3_aa: CASRATVNTEAFF
cdr3_nt: TGTGCCAGCAGGGCCACAGTGAACACTGAAGCTTTCTTT

clone_size: .
v_call: TRBV3-1/TRBV3-2
j_call: TRBJ2-1
d_call: TRBD2
cdr3_aa: CASSRPTSGVGSYNEQFF
cdr3_nt: TGTGCCAGCAGCCGCCCGACTAGCGGGGTGGGCTCCTACAATGAGCAGTTCTTC

clone_size: .
v_call: TRBV14
j_call: TRBJ2-1
d_call: .
cdr3_aa: CASSQRPSGWNNEQFF
cdr3_nt: TGTGCCAGCAGCCAAAGGCCCAGCGGGTGGAACAATGAGCAGTTCTTC

clone_size: .
v_call: TRBV5-1
j_call: TRBJ2-7
d_call: TRBD1
cdr3_aa: CASSLTGGSHTYEQYF
cdr3_nt: TGCGCCAGCAGCTTGACAGGGGGCTCACATACCTACGAGCAGTACTTC

clone_size: .
v_call: TRBV7-2
j_call: TRBJ2-2
d_call: .
cdr3_aa: CASSLAEGTGELFF
cdr3_nt: TGTGCCAGCAGCTTAGCGGAGGGAACCGGGGAGCTGTTTTTT

clone_size: .
v_call: TRBV29-1
j_call: TRBJ1-1
d_call: .
cdr3_aa: CSVEVQVGTEAFF
cdr3_nt: TGCAGCGTTGAAGTACAGGTCGGCACTGAAGCTTTCTTT

clone_size: .
v_call: TRBV30
j_call: TRBJ2-6
d_call: .
cdr3_aa: CAWTSTKGAGANVLTF
cdr3_nt: TGTGCCTGGACCTCCACGAAGGGAGCTGGGGCCAACGTCCTGACTTTC

clone_size: .
v_call: TRBV28
j_call: TRBJ1-5
d_call: TRBD1
cdr3_aa: CASRHLKGAYQPQHF
cdr3_nt: TGTGCCAGCAGGCACCTGAAGGGGGCCTATCAGCCCCAGCATTTT

clone_size: .
v_call: TRBV3-1/TRBV3-2
j_call: TRBJ1-1
d_call: .
cdr3_aa: CASSSHSRGRESTEAFF
cdr3_nt: TGTGCCAGCAGCTCTCATTCGCGGGGGCGCGAGAGCACTGAAGCTTTCTTT

clone_size: .
v_call: TRBV19
j_call: TRBJ2-1
d_call: TRBD2
cdr3_aa: CASSIALAGGYNEQFF
cdr3_nt: TGTGCCAGTAGTATCGCACTAGCGGGGGGGTACAATGAGCAGTTCTTC

clone_size: .
v_call: TRBV5-1
j_call: TRBJ2-1
d_call: .
cdr3_aa: CASSFSPAWGEQFF
cdr3_nt: TGCGCCAGCAGCTTCTCTCCAGCTTGGGGCGAGCAGTTCTTC

clone_size: .
v_call: TRBV2
j_call: TRBJ2-7
d_call: TRBD2
cdr3_aa: CASGGGAPYEQYF
cdr3_nt: TGTGCCAGCGGCGGGGGGGCGCCCTACGAGCAGTACTTC

clone_size: .
v_call: TRBV11-2
j_call: TRBJ1-3
d_call: TRBD1
cdr3_aa: CASSWNRGMGNTIYF
cdr3_nt: TGTGCCAGCAGCTGGAACAGGGGGATGGGAAACACCATATATTTT

clone_size: once
v_call: TRBV19
j_call: TRBJ1-5
d_call: TRBD1
cdr3_aa: CASSTRQGRHSNQPQHF
cdr3_nt: TGTGCCAGTAGTACCCGACAGGGACGGCATAGCAATCAGCCCCAGCATTTT

clone_size: once
v_call: TRBV5-1
j_call: TRBJ2-7
d_call: .
cdr3_aa: CASSLLGRSYEQYF
cdr3_nt: TGCGCCAGCAGCTTGCTCGGCAGGTCTTACGAGCAGTACTTC

clone_size: .
v_call: TRBV11-3
j_call: TRBJ2-7
d_call: .
cdr3_aa: CASSPDMYEQYF
cdr3_nt: TGTGCCAGCAGCCCGGACATGTACGAGCAGTACTTC

clone_size: .
v_call: TRBV27
j_call: TRBJ1-1
d_call: TRBD1
cdr3_aa: CASSLSGRGTFTEAFF
cdr3_nt: TGTGCCAGCAGTTTATCGGGCAGGGGGACGTTCACTGAAGCTTTCTTT

clone_size: .
v_call: TRBV25-1
j_call: TRBJ2-5
d_call: TRBD1
cdr3_aa: CASRRTGEETQYF
cdr3_nt: TGTGCCAGCAGAAGGACAGGGGAAGAGACCCAGTACTTC

clone_size: few
v_call: TRBV3-1/TRBV3-2
j_call: TRBJ2-1
d_call: .
cdr3_aa: CASSQEGDYKRPYNEQFF
cdr3_nt: TGTGCCAGCAGCCAAGAGGGAGACTACAAGAGACCCTACAATGAGCAGTTCTTC

clone_size: .
v_call: TRBV18
j_call: TRBJ2-5
d_call: TRBD2
cdr3_aa: CASSPGGGVEETQYF
cdr3_nt: TGTGCCAGCTCACCGGGCGGGGGTGTAGAAGAGACCCAGTACTTC

clone_size: .
v_call: TRBV2
j_call: TRBJ1-2
d_call: TRBD1
cdr3_aa: CASSGDRVYDGYTF
cdr3_nt: TGTGCCAGCAGTGGGGACAGGGTATATGATGGCTACACCTTC

clone_size: .
v_call: TRBV7-9
j_call: TRBJ2-3
d_call: .
cdr3_aa: CASSLSTDTQYF
cdr3_nt: TGTGCCAGCAGCCTGAGCACAGATACGCAGTATTTT

clone_size: .
v_call: TRBV19
j_call: TRBJ2-5
d_call: TRBD1
cdr3_aa: CATGTGYQETQYF
cdr3_nt: TGTGCCACCGGGACAGGCTACCAAGAGACCCAGTACTTC

clone_size: .
v_call: TRBV27
j_call: TRBJ2-7
d_call: .
cdr3_aa: CASSFGGGNSYEQYF
cdr3_nt: TGTGCCAGCAGTTTTGGAGGTGGCAATTCCTACGAGCAGTACTTC

clone_size: .
v_call: TRBV19
j_call: TRBJ2-3
d_call: TRBD2
cdr3_aa: CASSGGADTQYF
cdr3_nt: TGTGCTTCTAGCGGGGGTGCAGATACGCAGTATTTT

clone_size: .
v_call: TRBV7-2
j_call: TRBJ2-5
d_call: .
cdr3_aa: CASSLRLAGQETQYF
cdr3_nt: TGTGCCAGCAGCTTAAGGTTGGCGGGACAAGAGACCCAGTACTTC

clone_size: .
v_call: TRBV7-8
j_call: TRBJ2-3
d_call: .
cdr3_aa: CASSLFWTSTDTQYF
cdr3_nt: TGTGCCAGCAGCTTATTCTGGACTAGCACAGATACGCAGTATTTT

clone_size: .
v_call: TRBV28
j_call: TRBJ1-6
d_call: TRBD1
cdr3_aa: CASSLGQVDSPLHF
cdr3_nt: TGTGCCAGCAGTCTAGGACAGGTGGATTCACCCCTCCACTTT

clone_size: .
v_call: TRBV3-1/TRBV3-2
j_call: TRBJ2-5
d_call: .
cdr3_aa: CASSHTGVETQYF
cdr3_nt: TGTGCCAGCAGCCACACGGGGGTCGAGACCCAGTACTTC

clone_size: once
v_call: TRBV7-9
j_call: TRBJ2-2
d_call: .
cdr3_aa: CASRAPGRGDTGELFF
cdr3_nt: TGTGCCAGCAGAGCCCCTGGAAGGGGCGACACCGGGGAGCTGTTTTTT

clone_size: .
v_call: TRBV23-1
j_call: TRBJ1-1
d_call: .
cdr3_aa: CASSHLKPRKDMNTEAFF
cdr3_nt: TGCGCCAGCAGTCATTTAAAACCCAGGAAAGACATGAACACTGAAGCTTTCTTT

clone_size: .
v_call: TRBV10-3
j_call: TRBJ1-1
d_call: TRBD1
cdr3_aa: CAISLQGKNTEAFF
cdr3_nt: TGTGCCATCAGCCTACAGGGGAAGAACACTGAAGCTTTCTTT

clone_size: .
v_call: TRBV10-3
j_call: TRBJ2-1
d_call: TRBD1
cdr3_aa: CATQDRGRDEQFF
cdr3_nt: TGTGCCACCCAAGACAGGGGGCGAGATGAGCAGTTCTTC

clone_size: .
v_call: TRBV5-1
j_call: TRBJ1-1
d_call: .
cdr3_aa: CASRFRDLGTEAFF
cdr3_nt: TGCGCCAGCAGGTTCCGGGACTTAGGAACTGAAGCTTTCTTT

clone_size: .
v_call: TRBV30
j_call: TRBJ1-6
d_call: TRBD1
cdr3_aa: CAWVGQANSPLHF
cdr3_nt: TGTGCCTGGGTTGGACAGGCTAATTCACCCCTCCACTTT

clone_size: once
v_call: TRBV7-2
j_call: TRBJ1-2
d_call: .
cdr3_aa: CASSLSGRDGYTF
cdr3_nt: TGTGCCAGCAGCTTATCAGGGAGGGATGGCTACACCTTC

clone_size: .
v_call: TRBV28
j_call: TRBJ2-1
d_call: .
cdr3_aa: CAGSSLGSSYNEQFF
cdr3_nt: TGTGCCGGATCATCTCTTGGGAGCTCCTACAATGAGCAGTTCTTC

clone_size: .
v_call: TRBV2
j_call: TRBJ1-2
d_call: TRBD1
cdr3_aa: CASSGQGTYGYTF
cdr3_nt: TGTGCCAGCAGTGGACAGGGAACCTATGGCTACACCTTC